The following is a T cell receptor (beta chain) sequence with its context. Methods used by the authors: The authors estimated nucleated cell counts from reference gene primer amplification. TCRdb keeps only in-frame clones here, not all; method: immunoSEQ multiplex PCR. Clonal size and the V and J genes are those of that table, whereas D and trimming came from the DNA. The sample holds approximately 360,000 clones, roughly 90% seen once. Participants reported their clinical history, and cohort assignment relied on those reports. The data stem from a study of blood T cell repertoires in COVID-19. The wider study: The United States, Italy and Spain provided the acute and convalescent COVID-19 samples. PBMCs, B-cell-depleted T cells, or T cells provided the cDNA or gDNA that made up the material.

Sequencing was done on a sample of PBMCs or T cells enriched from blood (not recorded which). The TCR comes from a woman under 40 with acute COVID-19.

The CDR3 loop is CASSEQGVGNSPLHF. DNA of the CDR3: TGCGCCAGCAGCGAACAGGGGGTTGGGAATTCACCCCTCCACTTT. The chain has TRBV5-1 and TRBJ1-6; 8 bases fit TRBD1. Per the germline V gene, CDR1 is SGHRS and CDR2 is YFSETQ. The CDR3 extends over 15 amino acids. Trimming removed 4 bases from V and 7 bases from J; junction bases left unmatched: 7.